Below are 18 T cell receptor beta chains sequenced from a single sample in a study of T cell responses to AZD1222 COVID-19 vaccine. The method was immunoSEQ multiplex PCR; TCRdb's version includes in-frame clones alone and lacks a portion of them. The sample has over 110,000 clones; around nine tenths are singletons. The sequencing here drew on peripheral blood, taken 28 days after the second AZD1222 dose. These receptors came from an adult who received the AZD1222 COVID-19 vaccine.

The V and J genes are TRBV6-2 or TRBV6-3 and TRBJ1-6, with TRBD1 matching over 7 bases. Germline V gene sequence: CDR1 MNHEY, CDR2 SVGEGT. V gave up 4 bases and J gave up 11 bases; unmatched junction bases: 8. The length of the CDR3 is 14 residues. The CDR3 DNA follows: TGTGCCAGCAGTTCTCAGGGGGAGAGAGCACCCCTCCACTTT. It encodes CASSSQGERAPLHF.

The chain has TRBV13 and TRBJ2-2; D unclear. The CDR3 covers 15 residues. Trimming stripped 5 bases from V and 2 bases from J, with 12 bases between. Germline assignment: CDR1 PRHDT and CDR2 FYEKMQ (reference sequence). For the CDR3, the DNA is TGTGCCAGCAGCAATGGGCCGGGTAACACCGGGGAGCTGTTTTTT. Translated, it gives CASSNGPGNTGELFF.

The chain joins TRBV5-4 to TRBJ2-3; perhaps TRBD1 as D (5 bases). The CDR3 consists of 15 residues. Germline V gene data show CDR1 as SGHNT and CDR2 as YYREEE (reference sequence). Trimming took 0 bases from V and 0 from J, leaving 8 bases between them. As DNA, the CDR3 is TGTGCCAGCAGCTTGGGCAGGGAAAGCACAGATACGCAGTATTTT. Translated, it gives CASSLGRESTDTQYF.

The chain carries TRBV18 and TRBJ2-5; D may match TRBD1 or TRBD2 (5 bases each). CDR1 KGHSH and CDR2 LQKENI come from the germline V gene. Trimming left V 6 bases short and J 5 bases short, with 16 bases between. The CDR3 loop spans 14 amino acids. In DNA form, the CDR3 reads TGTGCCAGCTCCCCCGGGACCACAGACGAGACCCAGTACTTC. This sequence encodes CASSPGTTDETQYF.

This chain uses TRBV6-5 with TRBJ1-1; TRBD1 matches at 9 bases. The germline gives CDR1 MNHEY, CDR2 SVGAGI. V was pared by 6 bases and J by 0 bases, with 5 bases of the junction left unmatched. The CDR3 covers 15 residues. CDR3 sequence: CASRQGALVNTEAFF. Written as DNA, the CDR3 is TGTGCCAGCAGACAGGGGGCTTTGGTGAACACTGAAGCTTTCTTT.

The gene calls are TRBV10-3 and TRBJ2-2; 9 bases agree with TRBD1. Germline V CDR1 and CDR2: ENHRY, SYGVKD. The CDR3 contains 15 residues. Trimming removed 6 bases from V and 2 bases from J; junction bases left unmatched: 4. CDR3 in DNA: TGTGCCATCAGGGGACAGGGCGCCAACACCGGGGAGCTGTTTTTT. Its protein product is CAIRGQGANTGELFF.

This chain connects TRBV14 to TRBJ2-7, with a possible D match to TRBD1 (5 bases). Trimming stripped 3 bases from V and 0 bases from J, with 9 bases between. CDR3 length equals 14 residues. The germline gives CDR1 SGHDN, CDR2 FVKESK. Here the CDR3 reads CASSQVDSSYEQYF. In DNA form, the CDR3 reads TGTGCCAGCAGCCAGGTCGACAGCTCCTACGAGCAGTACTTC.

CDR3 DNA sequence: TGTGCCAGCAGCCCTTCTGTGTTACCTAATGAAAAACTGTTTTTT. Encoded protein: CASSPSVLPNEKLFF. The chain links TRBV9 to TRBJ1-4; D not resolved. The CDR3 runs 15 residues. From germline, CDR1 is SGDLS and CDR2 YYNGEE. With 4 bases removed from V and 3 bases from J, the gap between germline ends came to 13 bases. Full variable domain (rest looked up from reference TRBV9 and TRBJ1-4): DSGVTQTPKHLITATGQRVTLRCSPRSGDLSVYWYQQSLDQGLQFLIQYYNGEERAKGNILERFSAQQFPDLHSELNLSSLELGDSALYFCASSPSVLPNEKLFFGSGTQLSVL.

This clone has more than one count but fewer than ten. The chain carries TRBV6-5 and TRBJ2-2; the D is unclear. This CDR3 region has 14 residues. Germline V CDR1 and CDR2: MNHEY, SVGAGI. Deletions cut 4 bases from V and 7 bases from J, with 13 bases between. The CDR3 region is CASSWGGRSGELFF. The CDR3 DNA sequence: TGTGCCAGCAGTTGGGGTGGGCGCAGCGGGGAGCTGTTTTTT.

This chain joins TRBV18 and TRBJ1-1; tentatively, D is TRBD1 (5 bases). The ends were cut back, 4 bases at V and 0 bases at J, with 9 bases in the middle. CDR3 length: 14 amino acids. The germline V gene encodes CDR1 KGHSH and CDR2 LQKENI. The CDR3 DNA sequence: TGTGCCAGCTCACGCGACAGTATGAACACTGAAGCTTTCTTT. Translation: CASSRDSMNTEAFF.

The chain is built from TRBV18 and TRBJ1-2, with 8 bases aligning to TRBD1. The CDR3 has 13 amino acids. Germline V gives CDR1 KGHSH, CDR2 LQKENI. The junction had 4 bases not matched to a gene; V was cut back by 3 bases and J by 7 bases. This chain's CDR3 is CASSPRTGSGYTF. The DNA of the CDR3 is TGTGCCAGCTCACCCCGGACAGGGTCTGGCTACACCTTC. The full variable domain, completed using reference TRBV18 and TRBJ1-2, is NAGVMQNPRHLVRRRGQEARLRCSPMKGHSHVYWYRQLPEEGLKFMVYLQKENIIDESGMPKERFSAEFPKEGPSILRIQQVVRGDSAAYFCASSPRTGSGYTFGSGTRLTVV.

For the CDR3, the DNA is TGTGCCTGGAGCAAGGGGCACCGGGACGCCCCGGGCGAGCAGTACGTC. Translated: CAWSKGHRDAPGEQYV. The genes are TRBV30 and TRBJ2-7; D may be TRBD1 or TRBD2 (5 bases each). This CDR3 has 16 residues. The V gene lost 3 bases and the J gene lost 6 bases, with 24 bases spanning the gap. CDR1 is GTSNPN, CDR2 SVGIG, per germline (reference sequence).

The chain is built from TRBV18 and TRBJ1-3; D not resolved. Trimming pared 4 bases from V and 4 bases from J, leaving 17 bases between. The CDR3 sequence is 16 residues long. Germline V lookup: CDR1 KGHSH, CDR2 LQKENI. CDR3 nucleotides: TGTGCCAGCTCACTCACCGGGCCCGAGTCCGGAAACACCATATATTTT. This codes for CASSLTGPESGNTIYF.

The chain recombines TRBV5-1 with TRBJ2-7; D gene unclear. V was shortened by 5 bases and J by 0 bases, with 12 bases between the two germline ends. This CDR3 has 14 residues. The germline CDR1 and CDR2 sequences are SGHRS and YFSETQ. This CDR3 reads CASSESALSYEQYF. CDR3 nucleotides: TGCGCCAGCAGTGAAAGCGCCCTCTCCTACGAGCAGTACTTC.

The CDR3 loop is CASSLHTQSDYGYTF. DNA for the CDR3: TGTGCCAGCAGTCTCCACACACAATCGGACTATGGCTACACCTTC. The V call is TRBV27, the J call TRBJ1-2; D not resolved. CDR1 is MNHEY, CDR2 SMNVEV, per germline (reference sequence). Trimming took 5 bases from V and 3 from J, leaving 16 bases between them. The CDR3 contains 15 residues.

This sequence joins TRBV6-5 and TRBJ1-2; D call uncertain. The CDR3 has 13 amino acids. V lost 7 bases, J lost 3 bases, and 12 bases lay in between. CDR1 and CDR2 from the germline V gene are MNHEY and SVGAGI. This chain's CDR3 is CASTTRGDYGYTF. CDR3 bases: TGTGCCAGCACCACACGGGGTGACTATGGCTACACCTTC.

CDR3 bases: TGTGCCAGCAGTTCGCCGGGACAGGGTTCCTACGAGCAGTACTTC. It specifies CASSSPGQGSYEQYF. The J gene is TRBJ2-7, the V gene TRBV27; 9 nucleotides align to TRBD1. The V segment lost 4 bases and the J segment 1 base; nucleotides outside the gene matches: 5. This CDR3 is built from 15 residues. Germline lookup yields CDR1 MNHEY and CDR2 SMNVEV (reference sequence).

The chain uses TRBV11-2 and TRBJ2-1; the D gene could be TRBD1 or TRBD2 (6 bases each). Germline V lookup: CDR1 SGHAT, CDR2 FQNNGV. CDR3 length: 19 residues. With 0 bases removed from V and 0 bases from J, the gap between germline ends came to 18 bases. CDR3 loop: CASSLDEGDFWPSYNEQFF. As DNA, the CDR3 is TGTGCCAGCAGCTTAGACGAGGGGGACTTTTGGCCCTCCTACAATGAGCAGTTCTTC.